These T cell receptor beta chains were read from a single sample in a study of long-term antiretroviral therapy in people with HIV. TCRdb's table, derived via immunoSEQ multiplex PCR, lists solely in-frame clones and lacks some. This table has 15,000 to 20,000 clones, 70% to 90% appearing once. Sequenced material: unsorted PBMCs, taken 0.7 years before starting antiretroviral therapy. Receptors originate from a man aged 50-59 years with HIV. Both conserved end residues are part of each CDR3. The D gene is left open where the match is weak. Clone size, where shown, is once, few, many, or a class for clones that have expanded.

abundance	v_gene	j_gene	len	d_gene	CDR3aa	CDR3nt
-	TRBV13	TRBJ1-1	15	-	CASSPSAGRIAEAFF	TGTGCCAGCAGCCCCTCTGCAGGGCGAATCGCTGAAGCTTTCTTT
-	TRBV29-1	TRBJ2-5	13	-	CSVPGRNQETQYF	TGCAGCGTACCGGGACGGAATCAAGAGACCCAGTACTTC
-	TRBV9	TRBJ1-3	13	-	CASSVGGTNTIYF	TGTGCCAGCAGCGTAGGGGGGACAAACACCATATATTTT
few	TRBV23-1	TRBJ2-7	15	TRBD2	CASSQPGRDFHEQYF	TGCGCCAGCAGTCAACCAGGGAGGGATTTCCACGAGCAGTACTTC
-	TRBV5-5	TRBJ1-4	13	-	CASSRGANEKLFF	TGTGCCAGCAGCAGAGGGGCTAATGAAAAACTGTTTTTT
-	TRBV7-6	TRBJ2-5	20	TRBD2	CASSLDPPVNSGGIQETQYF	TGTGCCAGCAGCTTAGACCCCCCAGTGAATAGCGGGGGCATCCAAGAGACCCAGTACTTC
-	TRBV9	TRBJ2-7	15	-	CASSVAPTRSYEQYF	TGTGCCAGCAGCGTAGCTCCGACTCGTTCCTACGAGCAGTACTTC
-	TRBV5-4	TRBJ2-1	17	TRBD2	CASSFGLGASGSNEQFF	TGTGCCAGCAGCTTTGGTCTAGGGGCTAGCGGGTCCAATGAGCAGTTCTTC
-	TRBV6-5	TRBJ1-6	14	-	CASSDREAGMPLHF	TGTGCCAGCAGTGACCGGGAAGCCGGAATGCCCCTCCACTTT
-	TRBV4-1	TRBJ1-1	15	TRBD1	CASSQRRGLNTEAFF	TGCGCCAGCAGCCAGCGCAGGGGGCTGAACACTGAAGCTTTCTTT
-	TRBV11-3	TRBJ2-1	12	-	CASSHSRGEQFF	TGTGCCAGCAGCCACAGCCGTGGGGAGCAGTTCTTC
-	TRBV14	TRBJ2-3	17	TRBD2	CASSQERLAGVIGTQYF	TGTGCCAGCAGCCAAGAGAGGCTAGCGGGAGTAATTGGGACGCAGTATTTT
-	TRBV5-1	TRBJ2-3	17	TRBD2	CASSRGTSGGLTDTQYF	TGCGCCAGCAGTCGCGGGACATCGGGGGGGCTGACAGATACGCAGTATTTT
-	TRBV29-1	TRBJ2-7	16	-	CSVVSPTAWGLIEQYF	TGCAGCGTTGTTTCTCCTACGGCCTGGGGCCTAATCGAGCAGTACTTC
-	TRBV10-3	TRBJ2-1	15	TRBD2	CAVNPLAGGFNEQFF	TGTGCCGTCAATCCTCTAGCGGGAGGTTTCAATGAGCAGTTCTTC
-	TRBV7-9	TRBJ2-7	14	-	CASSSELAVGEQYF	TGTGCCAGCAGCTCCGAATTGGCAGTCGGCGAGCAGTACTTC
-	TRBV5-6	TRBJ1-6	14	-	CASSFWGSDSPLHF	TGTGCCAGCAGCTTTTGGGGGTCAGATTCACCCCTCCACTTT
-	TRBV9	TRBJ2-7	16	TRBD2	CASSGGGGGRAYEQYF	TGTGCCAGCAGCGGGGGAGGTGGCGGGAGGGCCTACGAGCAGTACTTC
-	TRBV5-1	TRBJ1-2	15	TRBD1	CASSLGSTGGNGYTF	TGCGCCAGCAGCTTGGGCTCGACAGGGGGAAATGGCTACACCTTC
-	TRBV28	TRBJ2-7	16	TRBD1	CASRSTPGTGAYEQYF	TGTGCCAGCAGATCCACCCCCGGGACAGGAGCCTACGAGCAGTACTTC
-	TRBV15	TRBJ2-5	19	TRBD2	CATSRRLAGGPGVQETQYF	TGTGCCACCAGCAGGCGACTAGCGGGAGGGCCAGGGGTGCAAGAGACCCAGTACTTC
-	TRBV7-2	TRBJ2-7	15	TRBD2	CASSFSASGGYEQYF	TGTGCCAGCAGCTTTTCTGCTAGCGGCGGCTACGAGCAGTACTTC
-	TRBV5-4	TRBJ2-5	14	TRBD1	CASSPRTGAETQYF	TGTGCCAGCAGCCCCAGGACAGGGGCAGAGACCCAGTACTTC
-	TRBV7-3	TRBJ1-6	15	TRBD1	CASSLAGTEYSPLHF	TGTGCCAGCAGCTTAGCCGGGACAGAGTATTCACCCCTCCACTTT
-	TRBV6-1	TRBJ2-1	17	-	CASSEALGTISYNEQFF	TGTGCCAGCAGTGAAGCGCTCGGGACCATCTCCTACAATGAGCAGTTCTTC
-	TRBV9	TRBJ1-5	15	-	CASSATVQDDQPQHF	TGTGCCAGCAGTGCGACAGTCCAGGACGATCAGCCCCAGCATTTT
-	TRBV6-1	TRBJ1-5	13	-	CASMGQDHQPQHF	TGTGCCAGCATGGGACAAGACCATCAGCCCCAGCATTTT
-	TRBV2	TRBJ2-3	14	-	CASSESLRTDTQYF	TGTGCCAGCAGTGAGAGCCTTCGCACAGATACGCAGTATTTT
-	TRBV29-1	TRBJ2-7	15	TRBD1	CSVGGWTGATYEQYF	TGCAGCGTTGGGGGTTGGACAGGGGCGACCTACGAGCAGTACTTC
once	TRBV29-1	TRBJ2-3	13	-	CSVEVQPPNTQYF	TGCAGCGTTGAAGTGCAGCCTCCGAATACGCAGTATTTT
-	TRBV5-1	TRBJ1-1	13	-	CASSFTLNTEAFF	TGCGCCAGCAGCTTTACACTGAACACTGAAGCTTTCTTT
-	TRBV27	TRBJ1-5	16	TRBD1	CASSPYGTGRIQPQHF	TGTGCCAGCAGTCCATATGGGACAGGGAGGATTCAGCCCCAGCATTTT
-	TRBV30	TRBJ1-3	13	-	CAWHRSSGNTIYF	TGTGCCTGGCACAGGAGCTCTGGAAACACCATATATTTT
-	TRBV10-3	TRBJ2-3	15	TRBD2	CAIRGIGAGADTQYF	TGTGCCATCCGGGGGATCGGAGCGGGAGCAGATACGCAGTATTTT
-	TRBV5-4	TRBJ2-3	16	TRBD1	CASSLGGQGAPDTQYF	TGTGCCAGCAGCTTGGGCGGACAGGGGGCCCCAGATACGCAGTATTTT
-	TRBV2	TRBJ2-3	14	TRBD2	CASQTSGREDTQYF	TGTGCCAGTCAGACTAGCGGGAGAGAGGATACGCAGTATTTT
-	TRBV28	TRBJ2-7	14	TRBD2	CASSLGTSGGPSYF	TGTGCCAGCAGTCTCGGGACTAGCGGGGGCCCTTCGTACTTC
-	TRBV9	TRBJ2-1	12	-	CASNPGDNEQFF	TGTGCCAGCAATCCAGGGGATAATGAGCAGTTCTTC
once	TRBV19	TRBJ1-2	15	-	CASSIFGRQDYGYTF	TGTGCCAGTAGTATATTTGGCCGGCAGGACTATGGCTACACCTTC
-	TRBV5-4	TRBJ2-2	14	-	CASSLWRNTGELFF	TGTGCCAGCAGCTTGTGGCGCAACACCGGGGAGCTGTTTTTT
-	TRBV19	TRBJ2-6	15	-	CASSTDSSGANVLTF	TGTGCCAGTAGTACGGACAGTTCTGGGGCCAACGTCCTGACTTTC
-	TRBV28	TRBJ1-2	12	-	CASSLSRYGYTF	TGTGCCAGCAGTTTATCCAGATATGGCTACACCTTC
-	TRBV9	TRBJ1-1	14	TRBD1	CASRKGQGNTEAFF	TGTGCCAGCAGAAAGGGACAGGGGAACACTGAAGCTTTCTTT
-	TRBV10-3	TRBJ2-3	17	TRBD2	CAISESTSGINTDTQYF	TGTGCCATCAGTGAGTCTACTAGCGGGATCAACACAGATACGCAGTATTTT
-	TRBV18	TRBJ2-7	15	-	CASSAGGSRSYEQYF	TGTGCCAGCTCCGCTGGGGGCAGCAGATCCTACGAGCAGTACTTC
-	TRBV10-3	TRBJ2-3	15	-	CATYEEGAVKDTQYF	TGTGCCACCTACGAGGAGGGGGCGGTAAAAGATACGCAGTATTTT
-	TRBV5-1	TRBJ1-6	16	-	CASSLQGSSYNSPLHF	TGCGCCAGCAGCTTGCAAGGGAGCTCCTATAATTCACCCCTCCACTTT
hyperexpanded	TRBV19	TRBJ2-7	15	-	CASSWGLASSYEQYF	TGTGCCAGTAGTTGGGGGCTAGCAAGCTCCTACGAGCAGTACTTC
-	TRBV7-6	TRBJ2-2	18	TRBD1	CASSLGLWTGGVHGELFF	TGTGCCAGCAGCCTGGGGCTTTGGACAGGGGGCGTCCACGGGGAGCTGTTTTTT